This T cell receptor beta chain originates from a study of blood T cell repertoires in COVID-19. Using immunoSEQ multiplex PCR, the repertoire was profiled, and TCRdb retains in-frame clones only, with some absent. The data contain about 140,000 clones, approximately 81% of them singletons. Germline loops: CDR1 MNHEY, CDR2 SVGAGI. V shed 6 bases and J 9 bases; nucleotides not matched to a gene: 5. The CDR3 consists of 14 residues. The sample was PBMCs or T cells enriched from blood (not recorded which). The TCR comes from a man aged 40-49 years with acute COVID-19. This chain connects TRBV6-5 to TRBJ2-1, with 13 bases lining up with TRBD2. The CDR3 region is CASRTGLAGSEQFF. CDR3 nucleotides: TGTGCCAGCAGAACGGGACTAGCGGGATCTGAGCAGTTCTTC.